The sequence of this TCR beta chain was determined in a study of metastatic and nonmetastatic thyroid tumors. Findings and limits, study-wide: In both blood and tumor samples, TCR beta diversity was reported significantly higher for malignant than benign nodules.

Trimming left V 5 bases short and J 10 bases short, with 18 bases between. The CDR3 covers 15 residues. Germline CDR1 SEHNR, CDR2 FQNEAQ (reference sequence). TCRdb reprocessed the PCR reads via MiXCR. The sample lists about 27,000 clones, more than 14% occurring once. For this clone: Its matching antigen is unknown.

Thyroid surgery was preceded by no treatment in any patient. The specimen sequenced was blood. This chain joins TRBV7-9 and TRBJ1-6, with unresolved D. This receptor was identified in a male donor with papillary thyroid cancer or a benign thyroid nodule (not recorded which). Some clones in this sample may be carry-over from other donors' samples. DNA for the CDR3: TGTGCCAGCAGCGGGTCAGGAGGATTGAAGTCACCCCTCCACTTT. It specifies CASSGSGGLKSPLHF.